This T cell receptor beta chain originates from a study of cytomegalovirus exposure and HLA in healthy donors. Researchers ran the PCR with 60 Vbeta and 13 Jbeta primers. Assay used: immunoSEQ multiplex PCR; TCRdb lists only in-frame clones, some missing. Altogether some 100,000 clones are present, roughly 77% being singletons, with the ten largest covering under 4.5%. The CDR3 consists of 15 residues. Trimming cost V 4 bases and J 5 bases; bases outside gene matches: 5. CDR1 MGHRA and CDR2 YSYEKL come from the germline V gene. The chain joins TRBV4-1 to TRBJ2-1, with TRBD2 identical over 10 bases. Sequences were obtained from PBMCs. This TCR was sampled from a woman aged 45-65 years in good health and CMV-seropositive. CDR3 bases: TGCGCCAGCAGCCCCCCTAGCGGGGGTGACAATGAGCAGTTCTTC. Translation: CASSPPSGGDNEQFF.